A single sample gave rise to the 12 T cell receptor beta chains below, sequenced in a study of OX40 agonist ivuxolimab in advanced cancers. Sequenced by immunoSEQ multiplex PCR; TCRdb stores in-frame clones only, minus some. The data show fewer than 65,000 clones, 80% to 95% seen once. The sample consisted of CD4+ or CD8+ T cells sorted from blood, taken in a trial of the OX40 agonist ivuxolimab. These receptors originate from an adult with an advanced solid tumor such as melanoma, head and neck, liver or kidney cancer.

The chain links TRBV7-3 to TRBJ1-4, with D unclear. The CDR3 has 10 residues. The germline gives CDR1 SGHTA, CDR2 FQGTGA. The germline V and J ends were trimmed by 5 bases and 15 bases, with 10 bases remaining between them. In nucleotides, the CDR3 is TGTGCCAGCAGCGGCGCCGGGGTGTTTTTT. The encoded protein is CASSGAGVFF.

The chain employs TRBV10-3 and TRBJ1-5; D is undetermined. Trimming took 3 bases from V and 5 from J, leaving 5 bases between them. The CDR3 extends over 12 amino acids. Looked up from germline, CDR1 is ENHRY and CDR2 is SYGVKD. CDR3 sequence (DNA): TGTGCCATCAGTGAAGGTGATCAGCCCCAGCATTTT. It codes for CAISEGDQPQHF.

This CDR3 reads CASSEWDAGEQFF. The CDR3 region has the DNA TGTGCCAGCAGCGAGTGGGACGCGGGCGAGCAGTTCTTC. This sequence joins TRBV9 and TRBJ2-1, with D perhaps matching TRBD1 or TRBD2 (5 bases each). From germline, CDR1 is SGDLS and CDR2 YYNGEE. The V end was cut by 3 bases, the J end by 10 bases, with 14 bases between. The CDR3 covers 13 residues.

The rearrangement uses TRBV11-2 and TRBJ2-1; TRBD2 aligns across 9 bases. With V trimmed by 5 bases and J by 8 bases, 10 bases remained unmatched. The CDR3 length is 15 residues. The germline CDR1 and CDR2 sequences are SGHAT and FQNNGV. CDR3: CASSLGGGALDEQFF. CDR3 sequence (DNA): TGTGCCAGCAGCCTGGGCGGGGGGGCTCTGGATGAGCAGTTCTTC. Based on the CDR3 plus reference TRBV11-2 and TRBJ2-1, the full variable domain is EAGVAQSPRYKIIEKRQSVAFWCNPISGHATLYWYQQILGQGPKLLIQFQNNGVVDDSQLPKDRFSAERLKGVDSTLKIQPAKLEDSAVYLCASSLGGGALDEQFFGPGTRLTVL.

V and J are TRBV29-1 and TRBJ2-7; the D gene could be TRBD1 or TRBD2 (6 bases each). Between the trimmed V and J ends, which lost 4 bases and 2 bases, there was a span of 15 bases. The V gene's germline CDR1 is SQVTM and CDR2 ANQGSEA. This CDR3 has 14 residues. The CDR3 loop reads CSVGGASIPYEQYF. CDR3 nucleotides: TGCAGCGTTGGGGGGGCTTCAATCCCCTACGAGCAGTACTTC.

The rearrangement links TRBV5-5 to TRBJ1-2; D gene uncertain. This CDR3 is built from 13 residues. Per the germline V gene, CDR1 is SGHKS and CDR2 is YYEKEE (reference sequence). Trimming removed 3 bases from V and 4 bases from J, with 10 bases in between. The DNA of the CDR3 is TGTGCCAGCAGCTCCGCGGTGAGCTATGGCTACACCTTC. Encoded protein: CASSSAVSYGYTF.

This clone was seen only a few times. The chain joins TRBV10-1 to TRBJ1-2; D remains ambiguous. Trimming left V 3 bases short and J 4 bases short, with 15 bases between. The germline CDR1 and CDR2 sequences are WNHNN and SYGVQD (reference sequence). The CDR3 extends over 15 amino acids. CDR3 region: CASSEVDPLGYGYTF. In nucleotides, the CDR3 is TGCGCCAGCAGTGAAGTCGACCCACTTGGCTATGGCTACACCTTC.

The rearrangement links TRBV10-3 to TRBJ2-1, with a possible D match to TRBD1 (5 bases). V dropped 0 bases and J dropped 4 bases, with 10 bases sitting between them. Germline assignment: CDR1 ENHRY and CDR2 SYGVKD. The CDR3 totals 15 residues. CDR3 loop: CAISESSGAYNEQFF. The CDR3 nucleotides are TGTGCCATCAGTGAGTCGAGTGGGGCTTACAATGAGCAGTTCTTC.

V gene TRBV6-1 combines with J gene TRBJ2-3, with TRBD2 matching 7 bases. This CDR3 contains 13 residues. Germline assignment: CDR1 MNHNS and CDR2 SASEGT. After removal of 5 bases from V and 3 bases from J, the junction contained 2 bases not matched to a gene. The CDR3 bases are TGTGCCAGCAGTATGGGGGGGACAGATACGCAGTATTTT. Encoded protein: CASSMGGTDTQYF.

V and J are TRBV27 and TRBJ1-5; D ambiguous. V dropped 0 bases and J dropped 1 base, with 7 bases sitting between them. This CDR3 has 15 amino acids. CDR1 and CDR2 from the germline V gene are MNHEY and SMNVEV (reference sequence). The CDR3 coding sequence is TGTGCCAGCAGTTTATCCCCATACAGCAATCAGCCCCAGCATTTT. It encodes CASSLSPYSNQPQHF.

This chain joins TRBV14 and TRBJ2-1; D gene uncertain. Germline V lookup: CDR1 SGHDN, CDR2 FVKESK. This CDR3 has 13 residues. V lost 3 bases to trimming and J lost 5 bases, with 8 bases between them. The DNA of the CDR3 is TGTGCCAGCAGCCAGTCTCCGGACAATGAGCAGTTCTTC. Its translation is CASSQSPDNEQFF.

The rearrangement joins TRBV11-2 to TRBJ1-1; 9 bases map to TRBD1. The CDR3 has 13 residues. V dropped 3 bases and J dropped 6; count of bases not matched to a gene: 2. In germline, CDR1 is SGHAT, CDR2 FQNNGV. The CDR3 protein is CASSLDRGPEAFF. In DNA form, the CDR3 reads TGTGCCAGCAGCTTGGACAGGGGACCTGAAGCTTTCTTT.